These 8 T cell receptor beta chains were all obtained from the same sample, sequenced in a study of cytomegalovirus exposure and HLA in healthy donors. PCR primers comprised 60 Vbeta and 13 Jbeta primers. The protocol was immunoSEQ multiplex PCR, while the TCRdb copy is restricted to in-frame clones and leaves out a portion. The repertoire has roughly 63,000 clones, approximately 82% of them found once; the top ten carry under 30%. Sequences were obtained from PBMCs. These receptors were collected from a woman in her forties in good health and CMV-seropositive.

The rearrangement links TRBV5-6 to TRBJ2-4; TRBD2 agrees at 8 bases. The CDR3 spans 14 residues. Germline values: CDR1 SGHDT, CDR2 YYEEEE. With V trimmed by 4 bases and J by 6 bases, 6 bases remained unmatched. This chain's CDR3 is CASSPPGGGNIQYF. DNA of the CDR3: TGTGCCAGCAGCCCGCCGGGGGGGGGAAACATTCAGTACTTC.

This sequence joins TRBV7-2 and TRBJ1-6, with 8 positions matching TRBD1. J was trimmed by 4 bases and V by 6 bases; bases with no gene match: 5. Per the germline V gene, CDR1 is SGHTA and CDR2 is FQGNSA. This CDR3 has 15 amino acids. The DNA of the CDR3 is TGTGCCAGCAGGGCAGGGGGCATATATAATTCACCCCTCCACTTT. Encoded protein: CASRAGGIYNSPLHF.

In DNA, the CDR3 is TGCGCCAGCAGCTTGGTAAACAGGGGGGGGAACACTGAAGCTTTCTTT. Translation gives CASSLVNRGGNTEAFF. The chain carries TRBV5-1 and TRBJ1-1; TRBD1 aligns across 8 bases. The CDR3 extends over 16 amino acids. Trimming cost V 0 bases and J 1 base; bases outside gene matches: 5. Germline values: CDR1 SGHRS, CDR2 YFSETQ.

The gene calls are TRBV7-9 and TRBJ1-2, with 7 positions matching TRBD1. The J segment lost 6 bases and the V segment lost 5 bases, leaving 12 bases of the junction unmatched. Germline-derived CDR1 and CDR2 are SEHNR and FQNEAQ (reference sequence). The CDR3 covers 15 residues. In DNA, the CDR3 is TGTGCCAGCAGCATACCCGGGACAGAACTAAATGGCTACACCTTC. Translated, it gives CASSIPGTELNGYTF.

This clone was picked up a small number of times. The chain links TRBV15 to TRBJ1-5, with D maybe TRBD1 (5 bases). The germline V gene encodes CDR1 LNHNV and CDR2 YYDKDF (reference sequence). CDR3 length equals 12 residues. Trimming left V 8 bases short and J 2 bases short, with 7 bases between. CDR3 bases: TGTGCCACCCAACAGGGCAATCAGCCCCAGCATTTT. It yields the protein CATQQGNQPQHF. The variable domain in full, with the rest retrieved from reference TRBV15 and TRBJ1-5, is DAMVIQNPRYQVTQFGKPVTLSCSQTLNHNVMYWYQQKSSQAPKLLFHYYDKDFNNEADTPDNFQSRRPNTSFCFLDIRSPGLGDTAMYLCATQQGNQPQHFGDGTRLSIL.

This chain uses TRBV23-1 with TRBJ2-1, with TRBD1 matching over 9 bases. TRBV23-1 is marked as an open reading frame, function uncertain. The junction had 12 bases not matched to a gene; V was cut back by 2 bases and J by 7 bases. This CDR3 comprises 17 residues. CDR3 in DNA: TGCGCCAGCAGTCAAACTAAGGGGACAGGGAGGTCGAATGAGCAGTTCTTC. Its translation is CASSQTKGTGRSNEQFF.

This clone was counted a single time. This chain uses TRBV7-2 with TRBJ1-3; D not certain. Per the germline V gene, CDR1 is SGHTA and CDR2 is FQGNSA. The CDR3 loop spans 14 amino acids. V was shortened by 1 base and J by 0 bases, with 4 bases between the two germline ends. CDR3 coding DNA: TGTGCCAGCAGCTTAGTGTACTCTGGAAACACCATATATTTT. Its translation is CASSLVYSGNTIYF.

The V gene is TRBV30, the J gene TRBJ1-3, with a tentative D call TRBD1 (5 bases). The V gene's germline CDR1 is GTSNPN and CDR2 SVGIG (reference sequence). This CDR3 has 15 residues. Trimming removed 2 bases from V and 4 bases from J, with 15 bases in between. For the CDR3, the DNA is TGTGCCTGGAGTATCGGTCAGGGCGGCGGAAACACCATATATTTT. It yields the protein CAWSIGQGGGNTIYF.